A selection of T cell receptor beta chains follows, all from one sample in a study of identical twins. TCRdb itself ran the 5' RACE reads through MiXCR, one entry per CDR3 protein. The sample has around 680,000 distinct CDR3 sequences, over 8.5% seen once. The sample was also linked to a second study, of yellow fever vaccine responses in identical twins.

Sample: PBMCs. The receptor set was obtained from a woman aged 18-29 years in good health. Both conserved end residues are part of each CDR3. The D gene is left open where the match is weak. The size field is filled for only some rows; it gives once, few, many or a size class.

. TRBJ2-1 . TRBV25-1 CASSEGWQGWFF TGTGCCAGCAGTGAAGGTTGGCAGGGGTGGTTCTTC
many TRBJ2-1 . TRBV7-2 CASSLLVTVLVINEQFF TGTGCCAGCAGCTTATTAGTCACGGTACTAGTTATAAATGAGCAGTTCTTC
. TRBJ1-1 TRBD1 TRBV29-1 CSVPTGYTEAFF TGCAGCGTTCCGACAGGGTACACTGAAGCTTTCTTT
. TRBJ2-5 TRBD2 TRBV5-6 CASSQNVAGDQETQYF TGTGCCAGCAGCCAAAACGTAGCGGGGGACCAAGAGACCCAGTACTTC
few TRBJ1-4 . TRBV3-1 CASSQVGQREEKLFF TGTGCCAGCAGCCAAGTCGGACAGAGGGAAGAAAAACTGTTTTTT
many TRBJ1-1 . TRBV29-1 CSVERGNTEAFF TGCAGCGTTGAAAGGGGGAACACTGAAGCTTTCTTT
few TRBJ2-5 . TRBV11-2 CASSLARQTQETQYF TGTGCCAGCAGCTTAGCTCGACAGACACAAGAGACCCAGTACTTC
. TRBJ2-4 . TRBV2 CASSQPLRDAKNIQYF TGTGCCAGCAGCCAACCTTTGAGAGACGCCAAAAACATTCAGTACTTC
few TRBJ1-2 . TRBV12-3/TRBV12-4 CASSLRRSGYTF TGTGCCAGCAGTCTCCGTAGGTCGGGCTACACCTTC
many TRBJ2-7 TRBD1 TRBV3-1 CASSTQGATSEQYF TGTGCCAGCAGCACACAGGGGGCGACCAGCGAGCAGTACTTC
. TRBJ2-7 . TRBV3-1 CASSQEFEQYF TGTGCCAGCAGCCAAGAATTCGAGCAGTACTTC
few TRBJ2-3 . TRBV25-1 CASSDWVKRGTDTQYF TGTGCCAGCAGTGATTGGGTCAAAAGAGGAACAGATACGCAGTATTTT
few TRBJ2-1 . TRBV10-3 CAISVGGSNEQFF TGTGCCATCAGTGTAGGGGGGTCGAATGAGCAGTTCTTC
few TRBJ1-1 . TRBV28 CASRMLRDGNTEAFF TGTGCCAGCAGGATGCTCCGGGACGGTAACACTGAAGCTTTCTTT
many TRBJ1-5 . TRBV12-3/TRBV12-4 CASRGTSYSNQPQHF TGTGCCAGCAGGGGGACATCGTATAGCAATCAGCCCCAGCATTTT
. TRBJ2-7 TRBD1 TRBV6-2/TRBV6-3 CASSYTAGGPKYF TGTGCCAGCAGTTACACGGCAGGGGGTCCCAAGTACTTC
few TRBJ2-3 . TRBV12-3/TRBV12-4 CASSGHFDTQYF TGTGCCAGCAGCGGACACTTTGATACGCAGTATTTT
many TRBJ2-2 . TRBV5-1 CASTAVETGELFF TGCGCCAGCACCGCGGTCGAAACCGGGGAGCTGTTTTTT
. TRBJ2-1 . TRBV15 CATSRDTGRGSDEQFF TGTGCCACCAGCAGAGATACAGGCAGGGGTAGCGATGAGCAGTTCTTC
few TRBJ1-2 . TRBV5-6 CASSLGSRDGYTF TGTGCCAGCAGCTTGGGGTCGCGGGATGGCTACACCTTC
few TRBJ2-7 . TRBV27 CASSPGTFAYEQYF TGTGCCAGCTCCCCCGGGACATTCGCCTACGAGCAGTACTTC
few TRBJ2-1 TRBD2 TRBV20-1 CSAAGTSVDEQFF TGCAGTGCTGCCGGGACTAGCGTCGATGAGCAGTTCTTC
. TRBJ2-2 TRBD1 TRBV5-4 CASSRLTGGGGELFF TGTGCCAGCAGCAGGTTGACAGGGGGCGGCGGGGAGCTGTTTTTT
many TRBJ2-1 TRBD2 TRBV10-3 CAISPTSGDRYNEQFF TGTGCCATCAGCCCGACTAGCGGGGACCGCTACAATGAGCAGTTCTTC
many TRBJ2-5 TRBD1 TRBV5-4 CASSSQGEETQYF TGTGCCAGCAGCTCACAGGGGGAAGAGACCCAGTACTTC
many TRBJ2-4 TRBD1 TRBV5-1 CASSTGQINQNIQYF TGCGCCAGCAGTACGGGACAGATTAACCAAAACATTCAGTACTTC
. TRBJ2-5 . TRBV27 CVGETQYF TGTGTCGGAGAGACCCAGTACTTC
. TRBJ2-7 TRBD1 TRBV11-2 CASSVHRGFEQYF TGTGCCAGCAGCGTACACAGGGGGTTCGAGCAGTACTTC
. TRBJ2-7 TRBD2 TRBV6-5 CASSSPAGSYEQYF TGTGCCAGCAGTTCACCAGCGGGGTCCTACGAGCAGTACTTC
many TRBJ1-2 . TRBV28 CASTRGQNRYLGYTF TGTGCCAGCACTCGTGGACAAAATCGTTACTTGGGCTACACCTTC
. TRBJ2-7 TRBD1 TRBV20-1 CSATDGQGYLEQYF TGCAGTGCGACGGACGGACAGGGCTATCTCGAGCAGTACTTC
. TRBJ2-2 TRBD2 TRBV5-1 CASSRGGSGRADTGELFF TGCGCCAGCAGCCGCGGTGGGAGCGGGAGGGCCGACACCGGGGAGCTGTTTTTT
many TRBJ2-7 TRBD1 TRBV20-1 CSARETGTGGHEQYF TGCAGTGCTAGAGAGACCGGGACAGGGGGCCACGAGCAGTACTTC
few TRBJ1-2 TRBD1 TRBV20-1 CSTPTGTAPNYGYTF TGCAGTACTCCAACCGGGACAGCTCCTAACTATGGCTACACCTTC
few TRBJ1-2 . TRBV3-1 CASVSGLGGYTF TGTGCCAGCGTCTCAGGGCTCGGGGGCTACACCTTC
. TRBJ1-2 TRBD1 TRBV5-1 CASSGPTGQGARYGYTF TGCGCCAGCAGCGGCCCGACCGGACAGGGGGCTCGGTATGGCTACACCTTC
. TRBJ2-2 . TRBV3-1 CASSRERGAGELFF TGTGCCAGCAGCCGGGAAAGGGGGGCTGGGGAGCTGTTTTTT
few TRBJ2-7 . TRBV29-1 CSVGLDWSAEQYF TGCAGCGTTGGTCTCGATTGGAGCGCCGAGCAGTACTTC
. TRBJ2-5 TRBD2 TRBV5-1 CASSLAAGVEETQYF TGCGCCAGCAGCTTGGCGGCGGGGGTTGAGGAGACCCAGTACTTC
. TRBJ1-6 TRBD1 TRBV5-1 CASSTRTGPPLHF TGCGCCAGCAGCACCCGGACAGGGCCACCCCTCCACTTT
few TRBJ2-3 . TRBV11-1 CASSSRVALGTDTQYF TGTGCCAGCAGCTCCCGGGTCGCCCTGGGCACAGATACGCAGTATTTT
many TRBJ2-3 . TRBV2 CASSGADTQYF TGTGCCAGCAGTGGAGCAGATACGCAGTATTTT
many TRBJ2-2 . TRBV6-1 CASNPGLANTGELFF TGTGCCAGCAATCCGGGGCTAGCGAACACCGGGGAGCTGTTTTTT
many TRBJ2-1 . TRBV28 CASSLFRSSYNEQFF TGTGCCAGCAGTTTATTTCGGAGCTCCTACAATGAGCAGTTCTTC
. TRBJ2-5 TRBD2 TRBV5-1 CASSSMGLDKETQYF TGCGCCAGCAGCTCGATGGGACTAGATAAAGAGACCCAGTACTTC